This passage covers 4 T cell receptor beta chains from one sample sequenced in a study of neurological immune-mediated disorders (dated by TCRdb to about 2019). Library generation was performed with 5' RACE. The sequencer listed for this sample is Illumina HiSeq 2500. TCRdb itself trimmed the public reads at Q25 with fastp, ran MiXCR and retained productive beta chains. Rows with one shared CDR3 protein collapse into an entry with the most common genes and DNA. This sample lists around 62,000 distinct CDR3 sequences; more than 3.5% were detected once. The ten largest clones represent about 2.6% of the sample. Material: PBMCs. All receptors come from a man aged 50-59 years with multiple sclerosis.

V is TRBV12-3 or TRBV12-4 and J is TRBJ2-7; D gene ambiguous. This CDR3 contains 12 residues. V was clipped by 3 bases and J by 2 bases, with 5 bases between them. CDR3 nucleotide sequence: TGTGCCAGCAGTTTTGGGCCCTACGAGCAGTACGTC. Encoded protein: CASSFGPYEQYV.

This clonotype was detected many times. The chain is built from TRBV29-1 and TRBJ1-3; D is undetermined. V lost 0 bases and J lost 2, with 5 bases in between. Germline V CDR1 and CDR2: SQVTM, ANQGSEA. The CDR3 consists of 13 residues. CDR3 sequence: CSVEESAGNTIYF. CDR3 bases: TGCAGCGTTGAAGAGTCGGCTGGAAACACCATATATTTT.

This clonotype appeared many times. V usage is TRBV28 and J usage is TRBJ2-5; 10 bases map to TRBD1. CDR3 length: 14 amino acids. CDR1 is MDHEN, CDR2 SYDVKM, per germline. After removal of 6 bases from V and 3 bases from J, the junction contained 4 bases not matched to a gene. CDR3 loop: CASSRDRGKETQYF. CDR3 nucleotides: TGTGCCAGCAGCCGGGACAGGGGTAAAGAGACCCAGTACTTC.

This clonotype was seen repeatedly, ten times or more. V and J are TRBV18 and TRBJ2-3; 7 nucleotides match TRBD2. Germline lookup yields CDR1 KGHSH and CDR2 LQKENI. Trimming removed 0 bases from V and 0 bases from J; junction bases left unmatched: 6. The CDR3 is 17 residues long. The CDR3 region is CASSPPSSGPSTDTQYF. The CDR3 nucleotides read TGTGCCAGCTCACCACCGTCTAGCGGCCCTAGCACAGATACGCAGTATTTT.